The sequence of this T cell receptor (beta chain) was determined in a study of regulatory T cells in long-lasting Graves disease. Study conclusions and caveats: The number of shared public clonotypes was higher in persistent patients (around 2,700) than new patients (roughly 970).

To make TCR beta libraries, researchers used iRepertoire HTBI primers and Arm-PCR of CDR3 regions. MiXCR, applied by TCRdb to the multiplex PCR reads, yields one record per CDR3 protein. There are 540,000 or so distinct CDR3 sequences in the sample; roughly 14% occur only once, and 8.5% to 10% lies in the top ten. This clonotype has at least ten counts. Antigen unknown. Trimming left V 5 bases short and J 4 bases short, with 9 bases between. CDR3 length: 13 residues. Germline V lookup: CDR1 MNHEY, CDR2 SVGEGT. The sample's time point: newly diagnosed GD, antithyroid drugs for less than 3 months. PBMCs provided the RNA from which the TCR library was made. This sample also belongs to another study, concerning T cells in Graves' hyperthyroidism and ophthalmopathy. According to that study: Patients showing uncontrolled infection, other autoimmune disease, pregnancy or lactation were ineligible.

This clonotype was obtained from a man aged 25 to 45 with Graves disease. This specimen consisted of peripheral blood mononuclear cells (PBMCs), obtained at new diagnosis, from a patient treated with antithyroid drugs. V usage is TRBV6-2 or TRBV6-3 and J usage is TRBJ1-5, with a possible D match to TRBD1 (5 bases). The CDR3 DNA follows: TGTGCCAGCAGTGACCCAGGGAATCAGCCCCAGCATTTT. Translation gives CASSDPGNQPQHF.